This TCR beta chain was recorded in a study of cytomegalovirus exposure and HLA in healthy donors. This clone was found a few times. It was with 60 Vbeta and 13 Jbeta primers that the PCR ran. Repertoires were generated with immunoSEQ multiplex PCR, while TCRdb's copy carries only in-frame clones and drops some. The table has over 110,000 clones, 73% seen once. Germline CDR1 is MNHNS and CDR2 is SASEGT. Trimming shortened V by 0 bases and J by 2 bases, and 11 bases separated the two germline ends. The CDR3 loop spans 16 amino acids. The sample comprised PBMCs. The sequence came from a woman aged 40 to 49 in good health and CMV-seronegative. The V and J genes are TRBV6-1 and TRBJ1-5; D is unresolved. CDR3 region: CASSEASTAGNQPQHF. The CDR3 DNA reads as TGTGCCAGCAGTGAAGCTAGCACAGCGGGCAATCAGCCCCAGCATTTT.